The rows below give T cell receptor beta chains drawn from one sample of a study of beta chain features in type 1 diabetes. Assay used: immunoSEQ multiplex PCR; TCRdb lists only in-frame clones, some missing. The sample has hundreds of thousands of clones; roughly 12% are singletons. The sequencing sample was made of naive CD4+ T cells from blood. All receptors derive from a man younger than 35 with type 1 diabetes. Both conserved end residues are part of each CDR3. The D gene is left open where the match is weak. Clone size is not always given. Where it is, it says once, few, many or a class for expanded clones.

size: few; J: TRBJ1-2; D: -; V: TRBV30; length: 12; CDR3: CARGGLYYGYTF; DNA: TGTGCCCGGGGTGGACTTTACTATGGCTACACCTTC
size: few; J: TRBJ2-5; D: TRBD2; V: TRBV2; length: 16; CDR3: CASSELAGPAGETQYF; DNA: TGTGCCAGCAGTGAGCTAGCGGGGCCCGCGGGGGAGACCCAGTACTTC
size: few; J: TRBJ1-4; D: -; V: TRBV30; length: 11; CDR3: CAWEYDEKLFF; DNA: TGTGCCTGGGAGTATGATGAAAAACTGTTTTTT
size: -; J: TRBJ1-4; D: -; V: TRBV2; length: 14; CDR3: CASSQARGGEKLFF; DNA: TGTGCCAGCAGCCAGGCAAGGGGAGGAGAAAAACTGTTTTTT
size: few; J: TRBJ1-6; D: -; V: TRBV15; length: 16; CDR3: CATSRVGTAKGSPLHF; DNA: TGTGCCACCAGCAGAGTGGGGACTGCAAAGGGTTCACCCCTCCACTTT
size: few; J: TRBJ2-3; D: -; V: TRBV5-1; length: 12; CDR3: CASSLTGDTQYF; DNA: TGCGCCAGCAGCCTGACGGGGGATACGCAGTATTTT
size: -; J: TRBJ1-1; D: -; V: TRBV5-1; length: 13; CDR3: CASSLASNTEAFF; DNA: TGCGCCAGCAGCTTGGCCTCGAACACTGAAGCTTTCTTT
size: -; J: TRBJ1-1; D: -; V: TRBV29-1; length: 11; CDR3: CSVAREGGAFF; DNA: TGCAGCGTTGCCCGAGAGGGGGGAGCTTTCTTT
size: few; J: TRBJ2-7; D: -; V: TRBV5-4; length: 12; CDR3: CASSSTRDEQYF; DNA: TGTGCCAGCAGCTCCACCCGGGACGAGCAGTACTTC
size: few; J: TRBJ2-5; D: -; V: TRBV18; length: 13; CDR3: CASSPKGDETQYF; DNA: TGTGCCAGCTCCCCCAAGGGGGACGAGACCCAGTACTTC